Shown below are 2 T cell receptor beta chains from a single sample sequenced in a study of blood T cell repertoires in COVID-19. TCRdb keeps only in-frame clones here, not all; method: immunoSEQ multiplex PCR. Of 80,000 to 100,000 clones listed, just under 80% are singletons. Source material: peripheral blood. The source is a human donor in a cohort sampled during active COVID-19.

The V and J genes are TRBV2 and TRBJ2-3, with 9 bases aligning to TRBD2. The V gene's germline CDR1 is SNHLY and CDR2 FYNNEI. This CDR3 spans 15 amino acids. V lost 10 bases, J lost 5 bases, and 13 bases stayed unmatched. CDR3 in DNA: TGTGCCACCGGGAGGGAGCGGGGGGCAGGAGATACGCAGTATTTT. This sequence encodes CATGRERGAGDTQYF.

The chain couples TRBV6-1 to TRBJ2-7; D possibly corresponds to TRBD1 (5 bases). V was pared by 2 bases and J by 7 bases, with 6 bases between. The CDR3 length is 11 residues. Per germline, CDR1 MNHNS and CDR2 SASEGT. CDR3 bases: TGTGCCAGCAGTGAAAGACAGGAGCAGTACTTC. This codes for CASSERQEQYF.